The 15 T cell receptor beta chains below come from one sample, sequenced in a study of shared clonotypes between healthy human individuals. Sequencing used immunoSEQ multiplex PCR; TCRdb keeps in-frame clones, though not all of them. The sample consists of more than 150,000 clones, approximately 92% of them appearing once. Specimen: naive CD4+ T cells sorted from blood. Specified subset: CD45RA+ positively selected. Receptors were obtained from a woman aged 30 to 39 in good health.

The chain links TRBV14 to TRBJ2-7; 7 nucleotides line up with TRBD1. The CDR3 consists of 13 residues. J gave up 2 bases and V 4 bases, and 2 bases lay outside the gene matches. The germline CDR1 and CDR2 sequences are SGHDN and FVKESK. CDR3 sequence (DNA): TGTGCCAGCAGCCGGGACAGAGCCTACGAGCAGTACTTC. Translating gives CASSRDRAYEQYF.

The chain has TRBV28 and TRBJ1-4; maybe TRBD1 (5 bases). Per germline, CDR1 MDHEN and CDR2 SYDVKM. This CDR3 has 15 residues. Between the trimmed V and J ends, which lost 6 bases and 0 bases, there was a span of 11 bases. The DNA for the CDR3 is TGTGCCAGCAGGTCTGGGGGTGCAACTAATGAAAAACTGTTTTTT. This translates into CASRSGGATNEKLFF. The variable domain in full, completed from reference TRBV28 and TRBJ1-4, reads DVKVTQSSRYLVKRTGEKVFLECVQDMDHENMFWYRQDPGLGLRLIYFSYDVKMKEKGDIPEGYSVSREKKERFSLILESASTNQTSMYLCASRSGGATNEKLFFGSGTQLSVL.

Turning to this clone: Other DNA variants within this sample encode the same CDR3. J is TRBJ2-1 and V is TRBV28; 7 nucleotides line up with TRBD1. This CDR3 contains 15 residues. The V gene's germline CDR1 is MDHEN and CDR2 SYDVKM. Germline trimming cut 2 bases from V and 5 bases from J; bases unmatched to any gene: 6. The CDR3 nucleotides are TGTGCCAGCAGTTTAGTCGGACAGGTTAACAATGAGCAGTTCTTC. Translating gives CASSLVGQVNNEQFF.

This rearrangement joins TRBV6-6 to TRBJ2-3; no clear D gene. The CDR3 consists of 14 residues. The V and J ends lost 7 bases and 2 bases respectively, with 13 bases between them. Germline loops: CDR1 MNHNY, CDR2 SVGAGI (reference sequence). The CDR3 nucleotides are TGTGCCAGCAAGGCCCGGAGTAACACAGATACGCAGTATTTT. It translates to CASKARSNTDTQYF.

The chain combines TRBV11-2 with TRBJ1-1; unclear D gene. The germline V and J ends were trimmed by 4 bases and 1 base, with 7 bases remaining between them. This CDR3 comprises 13 residues. Germline V gives CDR1 SGHAT, CDR2 FQNNGV. The CDR3 sequence: CASSSMKNTEAFF. CDR3 sequence (DNA): TGTGCCAGCAGCTCCATGAAGAACACTGAAGCTTTCTTT.

This sequence joins TRBV7-8 and TRBJ2-7, with no clear D. V was trimmed by 6 bases and J by 2 bases, leaving 8 bases between them. Germline CDR1 is SGHVS and CDR2 is FQNEAQ. This CDR3 spans 12 amino acids. The CDR3 spells CASRGPTYEQYF. The DNA of the CDR3 is TGTGCCAGCAGGGGCCCCACCTACGAGCAGTACTTC.

The rearrangement uses TRBV7-9 and TRBJ1-6, with TRBD1 matching 8 bases. Per germline, CDR1 SEHNR and CDR2 FQNEAQ (reference sequence). CDR3 length: 14 residues. The trim removed 5 bases at V and 7 bases at J, leaving 4 bases unmatched. CDR3 DNA sequence: TGTGCCAGCAGCGATCGGACAGGGAATTCACCCCTCCACTTT. Its translation is CASSDRTGNSPLHF. The full variable domain, completed using reference TRBV7-9 and TRBJ1-6, is DTGVSQNPRHKITKRGQNVTFRCDPISEHNRLYWYRQTLGQGPEFLTYFQNEAQLEKSRLLSDRFSAERPKGSFSTLEIQRTEQGDSAMYLCASSDRTGNSPLHFGNGTRLTVT.

This clone came up once. V gene TRBV29-1 combines with J gene TRBJ2-2, with 8 nucleotides matching TRBD1. The CDR3 has 17 amino acids. Looked up from germline, CDR1 is SQVTM and CDR2 is ANQGSEA. With V trimmed by 5 bases and J by 1 base, 12 bases remained unmatched. The CDR3 spells CSVLSKLGTGNTGELFF. In DNA form, the CDR3 reads TGCAGCGTTCTATCTAAACTGGGGACAGGGAACACCGGGGAGCTGTTTTTT.

The J gene is TRBJ2-7, the V gene TRBV13; D is ambiguous. This CDR3 region has 14 residues. The germline V gene encodes CDR1 PRHDT and CDR2 FYEKMQ (reference sequence). V was cut by 3 bases and J by 0 bases, with 9 bases left in between. The CDR3 loop is CASSFRLGSYEQYF. The CDR3 DNA follows: TGTGCCAGCAGCTTCAGACTTGGCTCCTACGAGCAGTACTTC.

This chain connects TRBV28 to TRBJ2-3; 12 nucleotides line up with TRBD2. This CDR3 contains 18 residues. The J segment lost 4 bases and the V segment lost 3 bases, leaving 11 bases of the junction unmatched. Germline V gene sequence: CDR1 MDHEN, CDR2 SYDVKM. In DNA, the CDR3 is TGTGCCAGCAGTTTTGGTGGCCTAGCGGGAGGGCCATCAGATACGCAGTATTTT. Its protein is CASSFGGLAGGPSDTQYF.

V usage is TRBV18 and J usage is TRBJ1-1; no firm D call. Per germline, CDR1 KGHSH and CDR2 LQKENI. This CDR3 has 13 residues. The germline V and J ends were trimmed by 3 bases and 7 bases, with 12 bases remaining between them. This CDR3 reads CASSPAREGEAFF. In DNA, the CDR3 is TGTGCCAGCTCACCGGCAAGGGAAGGTGAAGCTTTCTTT.

This chain uses TRBV7-9 with TRBJ2-5, with TRBD1 identical over 9 bases. The end of the DNA aligns better with TRBJ2-7, so the J call may be wrong. Germline CDR1 reads SEHNR; CDR2 reads FQNEAQ (reference sequence). This CDR3 has 13 amino acids. The CDR3 reads CASSKGQGYEQYF. For the CDR3, the DNA is TGTGCCAGCAGCAAAGGACAGGGGTACGAGCAGTACTTC.

This clone was found once. This chain uses TRBV28 with TRBJ1-2, with a weak D call TRBD1 (6 bases). CDR3 length: 14 residues. Germline loops: CDR1 MDHEN, CDR2 SYDVKM. The V end lost 6 bases, the J end lost 5 bases, and 16 bases lay between the germline ends. The CDR3 loop is CASSRQPGAYGYTF. In DNA form, the CDR3 reads TGTGCCAGCAGCAGACAGCCGGGGGCTTATGGCTACACCTTC.

With regard to this clone: A junction end diverges from the germline sequence, so it may reflect a read error. This chain links TRBV7-2 with TRBJ1-5, with a weak D call TRBD1 (5 bases). CDR1 is SGHTA and CDR2 is FQGNSA in the germline V gene. This CDR3 is 15 amino acids long. CDR3 loop: CVSSDWGSGNQPQHF. In DNA, the CDR3 is TGTGTCAGCAGTGATTGGGGGTCTGGCAATCAGCCCCAGCATTTT.

V and J are TRBV6-6 and TRBJ1-2; TRBD1 matches at 7 bases. CDR3 length: 15 amino acids. The V and J ends lost 2 bases and 4 bases, in that order; junction bases with no gene match: 7. Per germline, CDR1 MNHNY and CDR2 SVGAGI (reference sequence). For the CDR3, the DNA is TGTGCCAGCAGTTACGCTACAGGGGCGGGCTATGGCTACACCTTC. Residues: CASSYATGAGYGYTF.